The clone carrying this T cell receptor beta chain has only a few counts. What it binds is unknown. The germline CDR1 and CDR2 sequences are MNHEY and SMNVEV (reference sequence). The CDR3 runs 16 residues. Deletions cut 0 bases from V and 2 bases from J, with 13 bases between. Sequencing was preceded by expansion of antigen-specific CD4+ T cells with viral peptide pools in the ViraFEST assay. Scientists isolated CD4+ T cells after an approximately 10-day culture period ended. People in the vaccine group had not been infected with SARS-CoV-2 before, and their nucleocapsid antibodies were negative. Half-medium replacement with IL-2 medium occurred on days 3 and 7. Only in-frame clones appear in the TCRdb table, and some are missing; sequencing was by immunoSEQ multiplex PCR. In the table there are about 23,000 clones, 65% to 80% of which are singletons. This sample is drawn from a study of vaccination effects on CD4 cells after COVID-19. Across the study: Each participant was given two doses of one vaccine (BNT162b2 or mRNA-1273).

Overall study results and limits: Convalescent patients numbered few in the study; early post-infection timepoints were missing entirely.

Source: CD4+ T cells from PBMCs cultured with HCoV-NL63 spike peptides, taken before COVID-19 vaccination. The sequence came from a human donor who received a COVID-19 vaccine. This sequence joins TRBV27 and TRBJ1-2; weak D call: TRBD1 (6 bases). The CDR3 nucleotides read TGTGCCAGCAGTTTATCCTGGCCAGGACAGAACTATGGCTACACCTTC. Translating it yields CASSLSWPGQNYGYTF.